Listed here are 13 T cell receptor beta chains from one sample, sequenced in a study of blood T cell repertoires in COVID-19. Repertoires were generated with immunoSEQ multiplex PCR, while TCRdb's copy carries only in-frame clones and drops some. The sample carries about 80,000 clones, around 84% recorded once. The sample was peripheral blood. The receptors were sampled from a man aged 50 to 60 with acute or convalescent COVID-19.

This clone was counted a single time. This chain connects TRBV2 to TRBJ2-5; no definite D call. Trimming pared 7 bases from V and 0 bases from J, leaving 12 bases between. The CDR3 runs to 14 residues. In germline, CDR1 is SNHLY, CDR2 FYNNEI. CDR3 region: CASTITVYQETQYF. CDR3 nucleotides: TGTGCCAGCACTATAACAGTGTACCAAGAGACCCAGTACTTC.

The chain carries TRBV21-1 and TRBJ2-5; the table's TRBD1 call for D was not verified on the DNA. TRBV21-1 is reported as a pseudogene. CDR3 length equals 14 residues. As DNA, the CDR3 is TGTGCCAGAGGGACAGGGGGGTTCCAAGAGACCCAGTACTTC. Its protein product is CARGTGGFQETQYF.

DNA for the CDR3: TGTGCCAGCACTTATTATGCCGGGACAGTAGACTACGAGCAGTACTTC. Protein sequence: CASTYYAGTVDYEQYF. The genes are TRBV6-5 and TRBJ2-7; 7 bases align to TRBD1. CDR1 is MNHEY and CDR2 is SVGAGI in the germline V gene. CDR3 length equals 16 residues. J gave up 3 bases and V 7 bases, and 15 bases lay outside the gene matches.

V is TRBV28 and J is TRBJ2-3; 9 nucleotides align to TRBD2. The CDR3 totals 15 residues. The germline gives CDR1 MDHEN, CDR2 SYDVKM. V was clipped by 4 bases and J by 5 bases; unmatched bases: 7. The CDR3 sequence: CASSYVAGDVDTQYF. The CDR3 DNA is TGTGCCAGCAGTTATGTAGCGGGGGATGTAGATACGCAGTATTTT.

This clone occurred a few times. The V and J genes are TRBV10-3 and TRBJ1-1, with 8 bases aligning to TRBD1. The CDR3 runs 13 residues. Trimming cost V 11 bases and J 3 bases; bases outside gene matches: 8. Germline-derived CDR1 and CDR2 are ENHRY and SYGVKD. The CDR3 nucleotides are TGTGCCGGCAACAGGGGGGAGGACACTGAAGCTTTCTTT. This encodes CAGNRGEDTEAFF.

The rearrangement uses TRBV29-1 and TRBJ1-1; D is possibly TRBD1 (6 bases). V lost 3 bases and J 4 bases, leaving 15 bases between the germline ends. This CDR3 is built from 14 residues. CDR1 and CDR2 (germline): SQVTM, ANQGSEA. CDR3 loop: CSVDRTANPTEAFF. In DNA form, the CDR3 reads TGCAGCGTTGACCGGACAGCAAACCCCACTGAAGCTTTCTTT. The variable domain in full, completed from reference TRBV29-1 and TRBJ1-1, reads SAVISQKPSRDICQRGTSLTIQCQVDSQVTMMFWYRQQPGQSLTLIATANQGSEATYESGFVIDKFPISRPNLTFSTLTVSNMSPEDSSIYLCSVDRTANPTEAFFGQGTRLTVV.

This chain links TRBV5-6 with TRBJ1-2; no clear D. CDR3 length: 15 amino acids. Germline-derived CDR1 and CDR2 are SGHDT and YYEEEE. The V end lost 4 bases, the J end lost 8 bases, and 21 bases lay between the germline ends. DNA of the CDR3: TGTGCCAGCAGCATAAGCTTGGGCAGCCTCGGAGGCTACACCTTC. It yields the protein CASSISLGSLGGYTF.

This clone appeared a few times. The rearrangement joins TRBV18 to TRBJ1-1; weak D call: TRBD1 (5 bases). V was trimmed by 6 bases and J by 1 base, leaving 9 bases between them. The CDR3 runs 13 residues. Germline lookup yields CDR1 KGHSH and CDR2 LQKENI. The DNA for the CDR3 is TGTGCCAGCTCCTACGGGGGGAACACTGAAGCTTTCTTT. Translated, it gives CASSYGGNTEAFF. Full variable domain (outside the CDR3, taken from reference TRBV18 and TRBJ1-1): NAGVMQNPRHLVRRRGQEARLRCSPMKGHSHVYWYRQLPEEGLKFMVYLQKENIIDESGMPKERFSAEFPKEGPSILRIQQVVRGDSAAYFCASSYGGNTEAFFGQGTRLTVV.

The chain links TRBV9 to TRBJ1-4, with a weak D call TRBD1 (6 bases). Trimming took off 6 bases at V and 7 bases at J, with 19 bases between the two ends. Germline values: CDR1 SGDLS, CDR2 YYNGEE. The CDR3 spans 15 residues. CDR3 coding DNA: TGTGCCAGCAACCCCCGAGGGGGTGCGGGTGAAAAACTGTTTTTT. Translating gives CASNPRGGAGEKLFF.

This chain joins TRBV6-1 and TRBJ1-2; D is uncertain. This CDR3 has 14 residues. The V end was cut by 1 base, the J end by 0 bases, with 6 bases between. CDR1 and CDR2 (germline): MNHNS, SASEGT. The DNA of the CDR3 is TGTGCCAGCAGTGAAGAGCGGGCTAACTATGGCTACACCTTC. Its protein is CASSEERANYGYTF.

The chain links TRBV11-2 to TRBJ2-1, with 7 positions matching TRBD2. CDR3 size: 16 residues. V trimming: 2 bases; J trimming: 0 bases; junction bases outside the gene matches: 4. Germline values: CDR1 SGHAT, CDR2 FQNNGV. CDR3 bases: TGTGCCAGCAGCTTACTAGCGGTGAGCTCCTACAATGAGCAGTTCTTC. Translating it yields CASSLLAVSSYNEQFF. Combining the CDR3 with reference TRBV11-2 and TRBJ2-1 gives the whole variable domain EAGVAQSPRYKIIEKRQSVAFWCNPISGHATLYWYQQILGQGPKLLIQFQNNGVVDDSQLPKDRFSAERLKGVDSTLKIQPAKLEDSAVYLCASSLLAVSSYNEQFFGPGTRLTVL.

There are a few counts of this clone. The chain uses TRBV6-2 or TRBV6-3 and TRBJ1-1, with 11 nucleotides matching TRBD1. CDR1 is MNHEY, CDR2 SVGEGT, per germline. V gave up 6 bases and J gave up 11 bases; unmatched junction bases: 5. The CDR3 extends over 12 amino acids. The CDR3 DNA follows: TGTGCCAGCAGCGGACAGGGGGCAGTTGCTTTCTTT. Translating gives CASSGQGAVAFF.

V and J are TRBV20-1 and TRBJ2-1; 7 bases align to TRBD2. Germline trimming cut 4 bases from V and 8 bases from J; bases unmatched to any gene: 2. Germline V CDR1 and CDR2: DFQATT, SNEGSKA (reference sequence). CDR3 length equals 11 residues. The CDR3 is CSATSGHEQFF. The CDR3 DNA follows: TGCAGTGCTACTAGCGGCCATGAGCAGTTCTTC.